This paragraph reports one T cell receptor (beta chain). The data were taken from a study of blood T cell repertoires in COVID-19. TCRdb's copy holds only in-frame clones and misses some; the assay was immunoSEQ multiplex PCR. The sample lists about 190,000 clones, around 86% occurring once. The CDR3 is 16 residues long. Germline V gene lookup returns CDR1 MDHEN and CDR2 SYDVKM. Germline trimming cut 4 bases from V and 7 bases from J; bases unmatched to any gene: 11. Material: peripheral blood. The clonotype was recovered from a woman between 35 and 50 years old with acute or convalescent COVID-19. The chain carries TRBV28 and TRBJ2-1; TRBD2 matches 9 bases. The CDR3 DNA reads as TGTGCCAGCAGTTGGTTCGGCCTAGCGGGAAATAATGAGCAGTTCTTC. Protein sequence: CASSWFGLAGNNEQFF.